The 19 T cell receptor beta chains below all came from one sample that was sequenced in a study of T cells in Graves' hyperthyroidism and ophthalmopathy. TCR beta CDR3 sequences were amplified from RNA transcripts. TCR CDR3 regions were first amplified by RT-PCR with HTBI primers. One entry per CDR3 protein, called by TCRdb with MiXCR from the multiplex PCR reads. This sample has under 550,000 distinct CDR3 sequences, with less than 20% found just once. The sample consisted of blood. The receptors were sampled from a man aged 40-55 years with Graves' ophthalmopathy.

The V gene is TRBV4-1, the J gene TRBJ2-3; no clear D. CDR3 length equals 13 residues. Trimming took off 1 base at V and 5 bases at J, with 7 bases between the two ends. Per germline, CDR1 MGHRA and CDR2 YSYEKL. The CDR3 region is CASSQVGLDTQYF. DNA of the CDR3: TGCGCCAGCAGCCAAGTAGGGTTAGATACGCAGTATTTT.

This clonotype has at least ten counts. The chain links TRBV6-1 to TRBJ1-1, with D unresolved. Trimming removed 1 base from V and 5 bases from J, with 8 bases in between. Germline V gene lookup returns CDR1 MNHNS and CDR2 SASEGT. The CDR3 sequence is 13 residues long. In DNA, the CDR3 is TGTGCCAGCAGTGAAGACGGGGTGACTGAAGCTTTCTTT. Encoded protein: CASSEDGVTEAFF.

This clonotype was seen a few times. The CDR3 is CASSLPLGEETQYF. The CDR3 DNA reads TGTGCCAGCAGCCTCCCTCTGGGAGAAGAGACCCAGTACTTC. The chain is built from TRBV5-4 and TRBJ2-5; D might be TRBD2 (5 bases). Trimming removed 4 bases from V and 3 bases from J, with 13 bases in between. There are 14 residues in the CDR3. The germline CDR1 and CDR2 sequences are SGHNT and YYREEE (reference sequence).

This clonotype showed up many times. The rearrangement joins TRBV30 to TRBJ2-5; 7 positions agree with TRBD2. In germline, CDR1 is GTSNPN, CDR2 SVGIG (reference sequence). The CDR3 extends over 14 amino acids. Trimming took 1 base from V and 9 from J; bases not matched to a gene: 11. In nucleotides, the CDR3 is TGTGCCTGGAGTGCCGGGCCTAGCGGCCAATCCCAGTACTTC. This encodes CAWSAGPSGQSQYF.

This clonotype was counted only a few times. V is TRBV10-3 and J is TRBJ2-5; no clear D gene. CDR3 length: 12 residues. The germline V gene encodes CDR1 ENHRY and CDR2 SYGVKD. Between the trimmed V and J ends, which lost 6 bases and 2 bases, there was a span of 7 bases. The CDR3 nucleotides read TGTGCCATCAGCAGCGCTCAAGAGACCCAGTACTTC. The encoded protein is CAISSAQETQYF.

This clonotype has only a few counts. V and J are TRBV12-3 or TRBV12-4 and TRBJ2-5; possibly TRBD2 for D (6 bases). The CDR3 is made up of 15 amino acids. The V and J ends lost 6 bases and 5 bases respectively, with 19 bases between them. The CDR3 spells CASSRAGRAMETQYF. The DNA of the CDR3 is TGTGCCAGCAGCCGAGCGGGTAGGGCCATGGAGACCCAGTACTTC.

V is TRBV7-9 and J is TRBJ2-3; D perhaps matches TRBD1 (5 bases). The CDR3 is made up of 15 amino acids. Trimming cost V 5 bases and J 4 bases, with 16 bases left between them. The germline CDR1 and CDR2 sequences are SEHNR and FQNEAQ (reference sequence). CDR3 protein: CASSLPLGQPDTQYF. CDR3 in DNA: TGTGCCAGCAGCCTCCCCCTGGGGCAGCCAGATACGCAGTATTTT.

This clonotype was seen repeatedly, ten times or more. The chain carries TRBV28 and TRBJ2-4; D tentatively reads TRBD1 or TRBD2 (5 bases each). The CDR3 runs to 15 residues. Per the germline V gene, CDR1 is MDHEN and CDR2 is SYDVKM. V lost 6 bases, J lost 3 bases, and 15 bases lay in between. In nucleotides, the CDR3 is TGTGCCAGCAGCCTGGGTCGTGGGGGCAAAAACATTCAGTACTTC. It specifies CASSLGRGGKNIQYF.

This clonotype was seen at least ten times. The rearrangement links TRBV5-1 to TRBJ2-1; 8 nucleotides align to TRBD2. In germline, CDR1 is SGHRS, CDR2 YFSETQ. J lost 2 bases, V lost 6 bases, and 10 bases had no gene match. The CDR3 length is 16 residues. The CDR3 DNA reads TGCGCCAGCACCATCAAAGCGGGAGAGGCCTACAATGAGCAGTTCTTC. Amino acid sequence: CASTIKAGEAYNEQFF.

J is TRBJ2-3 and V is TRBV20-1; no clear D gene. Germline V CDR1 and CDR2: DFQATT, SNEGSKA (reference sequence). The CDR3 contains 15 residues. V shed 5 bases and J shed 3 bases, with 18 bases lying between them. This chain's CDR3 is CSAHVYSQLTDTQYF. CDR3 DNA sequence: TGCAGTGCTCACGTTTACTCCCAACTTACAGATACGCAGTATTTT.

The table lists this clonotype with a few counts. This chain joins TRBV29-1 and TRBJ2-7, with D possibly being TRBD1 (6 bases). The CDR3 runs to 11 residues. The V end lost 5 bases, the J end lost 4 bases, and 9 bases lay between the germline ends. Germline V gene lookup returns CDR1 SQVTM and CDR2 ANQGSEA. The CDR3 nucleotides read TGCAGCGTTAATACAGGGTACGAGCAGTACTTC. Protein product: CSVNTGYEQYF.

A remark on this clonotype: A much larger clone is a single base away; this may be a read error. V usage is TRBV20-1 and J usage is TRBJ2-1, with D possibly matching TRBD2 (7 bases). The end of the DNA is better explained by TRBJ2-7, so the J call may be wrong. The CDR3 spans 17 residues. Looked up from germline, CDR1 is DFQATT and CDR2 is SNEGSKA (reference sequence). The CDR3 here is CSAAGTTPRGSYNEQYF. The CDR3 region has the DNA TGCAGTGCTGCCGGGACTACCCCCAGGGGCTCCTACAATGAGCAGTACTTC.

The sample holds a few counts of this clonotype. The rearrangement joins TRBV12-3 or TRBV12-4 to TRBJ1-4, with D unclear. The CDR3 consists of 15 residues. Trimming left V 5 bases short and J 3 bases short, with 13 bases between. As DNA, the CDR3 is TGTGCCAGCAGTAGTCGGGGTGCGTCTAATGAAAAACTGTTTTTT. Protein sequence: CASSSRGASNEKLFF.

This clonotype was counted a few times. The CDR3 DNA is TGTGCCAGCACCCAAGGGACCTATGGCTACACCTTC. This gives the protein CASTQGTYGYTF. J is TRBJ1-2 and V is TRBV7-2; D is possibly TRBD1 (5 bases). Between the trimmed V and J ends, which lost 7 bases and 4 bases, there was a span of 10 bases. CDR3 length equals 12 residues. Germline CDR1 SGHTA, CDR2 FQGNSA.

V usage is TRBV7-9 and J usage is TRBJ2-6, with TRBD2 matching over 13 bases. The J segment lost 1 base and the V segment lost 1 base, leaving 16 bases of the junction unmatched. The CDR3 is 23 amino acids. From germline, CDR1 is SEHNR and CDR2 FQNEAQ (reference sequence). In DNA, the CDR3 is TGTGCCAGCAGCTTAGTAACGAAGGGGGGGACTAGCGGGACCGATTCTGGGGCCAACGTCCTGACTTTC. This translates into CASSLVTKGGTSGTDSGANVLTF.

This clonotype has a handful of counts. The chain couples TRBV12-3 or TRBV12-4 to TRBJ1-3, with 8 positions matching TRBD1. The CDR3 is 15 amino acids. Trimming removed 6 bases from V and 2 bases from J; junction bases left unmatched: 6. CDR3 in DNA: TGTGCCAGCAGCGCCGGGACAGGAGCTGGAAACACCATATATTTT. Translating it yields CASSAGTGAGNTIYF.

This clonotype was recorded at least ten times. The CDR3 sequence is CASSPLRTGAKNIQYF. DNA of the CDR3: TGTGCCAGCTCACCACTCCGGACAGGGGCCAAAAACATTCAGTACTTC. The genes are TRBV18 and TRBJ2-4; 8 bases match TRBD1. Per germline, CDR1 KGHSH and CDR2 LQKENI. This CDR3 has 16 residues. V was clipped by 1 base and J by 1 base; unmatched bases: 3.

This clonotype was counted ten times or more. J is TRBJ1-5 and V is TRBV2, with unresolved D. Germline-derived CDR1 and CDR2 are SNHLY and FYNNEI. This CDR3 has 15 amino acids. Trimming removed 4 bases at V and 0 bases at J, with 10 bases between. CDR3 in DNA: TGTGCCAGCAGTGGTCGGAGGTATAGCAATCAGCCCCAGCATTTT. As protein: CASSGRRYSNQPQHF.

This clonotype was picked up a small number of times. This chain joins TRBV5-6 and TRBJ2-7, with D possibly being TRBD1 (6 bases). Germline V gene sequence: CDR1 SGHDT, CDR2 YYEEEE. This CDR3 has 13 residues. The V end was cut by 4 bases, the J end by 2 bases, with 10 bases between. The CDR3: CASSATGTYEQYF. The DNA for the CDR3 is TGTGCCAGCAGCGCGACAGGAACCTACGAGCAGTACTTC. The variable domain in full, with the rest retrieved from reference TRBV5-6 and TRBJ2-7, is DAGVTQSPTHLIKTRGQQVTLRCSPKSGHDTVSWYQQALGQGPQFIFQYYEEEERQRGNFPDRFSGHQFPNYSSELNVNALLLGDSALYLCASSATGTYEQYFGPGTRLTVT.